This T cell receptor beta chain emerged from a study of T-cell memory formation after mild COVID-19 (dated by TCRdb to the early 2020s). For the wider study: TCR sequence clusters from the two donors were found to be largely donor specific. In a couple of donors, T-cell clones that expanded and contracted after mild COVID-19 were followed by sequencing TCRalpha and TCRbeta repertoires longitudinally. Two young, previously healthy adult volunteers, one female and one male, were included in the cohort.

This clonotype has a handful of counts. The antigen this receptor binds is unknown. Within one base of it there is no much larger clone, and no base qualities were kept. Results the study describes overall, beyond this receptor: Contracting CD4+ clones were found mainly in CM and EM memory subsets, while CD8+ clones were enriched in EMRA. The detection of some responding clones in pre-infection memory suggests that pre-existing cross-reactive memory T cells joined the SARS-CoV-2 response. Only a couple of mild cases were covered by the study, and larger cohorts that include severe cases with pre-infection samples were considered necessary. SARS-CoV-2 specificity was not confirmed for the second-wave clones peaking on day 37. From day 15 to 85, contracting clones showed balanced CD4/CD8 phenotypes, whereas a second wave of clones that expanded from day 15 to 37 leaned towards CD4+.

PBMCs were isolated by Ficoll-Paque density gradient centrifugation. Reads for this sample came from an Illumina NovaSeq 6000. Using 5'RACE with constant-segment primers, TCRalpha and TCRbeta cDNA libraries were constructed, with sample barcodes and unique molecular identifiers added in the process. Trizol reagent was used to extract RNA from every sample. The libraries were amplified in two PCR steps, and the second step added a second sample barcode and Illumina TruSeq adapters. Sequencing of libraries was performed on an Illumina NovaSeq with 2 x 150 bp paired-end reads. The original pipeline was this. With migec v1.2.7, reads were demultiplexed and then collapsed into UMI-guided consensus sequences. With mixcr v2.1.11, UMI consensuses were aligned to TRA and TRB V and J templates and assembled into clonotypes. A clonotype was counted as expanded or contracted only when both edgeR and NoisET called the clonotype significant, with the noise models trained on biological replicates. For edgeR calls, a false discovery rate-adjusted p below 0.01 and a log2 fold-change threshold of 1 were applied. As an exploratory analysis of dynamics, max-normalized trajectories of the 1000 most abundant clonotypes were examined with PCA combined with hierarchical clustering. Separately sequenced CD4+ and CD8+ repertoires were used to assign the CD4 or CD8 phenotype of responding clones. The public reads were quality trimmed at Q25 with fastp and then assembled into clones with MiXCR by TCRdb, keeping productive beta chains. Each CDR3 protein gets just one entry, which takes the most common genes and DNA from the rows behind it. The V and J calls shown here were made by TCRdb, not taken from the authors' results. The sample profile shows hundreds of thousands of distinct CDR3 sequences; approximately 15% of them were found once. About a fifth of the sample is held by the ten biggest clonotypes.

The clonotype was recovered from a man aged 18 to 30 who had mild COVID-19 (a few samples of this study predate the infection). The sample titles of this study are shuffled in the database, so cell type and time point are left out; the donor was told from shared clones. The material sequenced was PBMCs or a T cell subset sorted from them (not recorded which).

Here is the DNA: TGCGCCAGCAGCCCCCAGACCGATTCCTACGAGCAGTACGTC. It encodes CASSPQTDSYEQYV. This chain is built from TRBV5-1 and TRBJ2-7, with the D gene too uncertain to name. V loses 4 bases of germline sequence and J loses 1 base, and the interval between the two ends is 12 bases. Via the germline V gene, CDR1 is SGHRS and CDR2 YFSETQ. The CDR3 covers 14 residues, taking in both the cysteine and the valine. The read is trimmed to its CDR3 DNA, 42 bases read in frame from base 1.